What follows are 23 T cell receptor beta chains derived from one specimen sequenced in a study of T cell clones after liver transplantation. TCRdb's copy holds only in-frame clones and misses some; the assay was immunoSEQ multiplex PCR. Among roughly 17,000 clones listed, approximately 80% were seen once. The sample was CD8+ T cells from blood, taken about 50 months after liver transplant. All receptors come from a human patient who received a liver transplant. Part of the T cells may come from the graft donor.

Here the CDR3 DNA reads TGTGCCAGCCCTACAGGGGGCCTTAGCAATCAGCCCCAGCATTTT. It codes for CASPTGGLSNQPQHF. The V and J genes are TRBV9 and TRBJ1-5, with TRBD1 identical over 9 bases. V was pared by 7 bases and J by 0 bases, with 5 bases of the junction left unmatched. Looked up from germline, CDR1 is SGDLS and CDR2 is YYNGEE. The CDR3 totals 15 residues.

This clone was recorded only once. Written as DNA, the CDR3 is TGCGCCAGCAGCCCCGACGGCAACAATGGCTACACCTTC. Residues: CASSPDGNNGYTF. The V call is TRBV4-3, the J call TRBJ1-2; unclear D gene. V dropped 4 bases and J dropped 6 bases, with 12 bases sitting between them. Germline assignment: CDR1 LGHNA and CDR2 YSLEER. CDR3 length: 13 amino acids.

The chain joins TRBV20-1 to TRBJ2-1; perhaps TRBD1 as D (6 bases). The germline gives CDR1 DFQATT, CDR2 SNEGSKA (reference sequence). CDR3 length: 11 amino acids. Trimming left V 5 bases short and J 15 bases short, with 17 bases between. CDR3 protein: CSAQQGLLGFF. The CDR3 region has the DNA TGCAGTGCTCAACAGGGCCTTCTGGGGTTCTTC.

This chain uses TRBV7-2 with TRBJ1-1; no clear D. The CDR3 has 15 residues. Germline V gene lookup returns CDR1 SGHTA and CDR2 FQGNSA. Trimming left V 1 base short and J 3 bases short, with 12 bases between. As DNA, the CDR3 is TGTGCCAGCAGCTTAGATGTAGTCGTTGACACTGAAGCTTTCTTT. Translated: CASSLDVVVDTEAFF.

V usage is TRBV27 and J usage is TRBJ2-7; D may match TRBD1 or TRBD2 (5 bases each). The CDR3 has 13 residues. Germline assignment: CDR1 MNHEY and CDR2 SMNVEV (reference sequence). V was cut by 3 bases and J by 5 bases, with 11 bases left in between. The CDR3 DNA reads as TGTGCCAGCAGTTTCATAGGGGACCACGAGCAGTACTTC. It encodes CASSFIGDHEQYF.

The rearrangement joins TRBV29-1 to TRBJ2-3; D not certain. CDR3 size: 16 residues. V was pared by 0 bases and J by 0 bases, with 13 bases between. Looked up from germline, CDR1 is SQVTM and CDR2 is ANQGSEA. CDR3 amino acids: CSVEDARAPSTDTQYF. In nucleotides, the CDR3 is TGCAGCGTTGAAGATGCCCGGGCCCCTAGCACAGATACGCAGTATTTT.

The chain couples TRBV25-1 to TRBJ2-7; D is ambiguous. This CDR3 spans 15 amino acids. Germline V gene data show CDR1 as MGHDK and CDR2 as SYGVNS. V lost 1 base and J 7 bases, leaving 17 bases between the germline ends. CDR3 sequence (DNA): TGTGCCAGCAGTGAATTCAATGCGGACGCCCAGGAGCAGTACTTC. Translating gives CASSEFNADAQEQYF.

The chain joins TRBV9 to TRBJ1-2; 10 bases map to TRBD1. The CDR3 covers 15 residues. The germline V gene encodes CDR1 SGDLS and CDR2 YYNGEE. Trimming removed 2 bases from V and 7 bases from J; junction bases left unmatched: 8. The CDR3 protein is CASSVETGGVSGYTF. The CDR3, as DNA: TGTGCCAGCAGCGTTGAGACAGGGGGCGTTAGTGGCTACACCTTC.

The rearrangement joins TRBV5-6 to TRBJ2-1, with 16 bases that match TRBD2. This CDR3 has 18 amino acids. J gave up 4 bases and V 4 bases, and 8 bases lay outside the gene matches. Germline assignment: CDR1 SGHDT and CDR2 YYEEEE. In DNA form, the CDR3 reads TGTGCCAGCAGCCTTGGGACTAGCGGGGGGGCCTTGTACAATGAGCAGTTCTTC. Amino acids: CASSLGTSGGALYNEQFF.

The chain couples TRBV5-6 to TRBJ2-2, with D maybe TRBD2 (6 bases). The V gene lost 4 bases and the J gene lost 7 bases, with 8 bases spanning the gap. The length of the CDR3 is 12 residues. Germline CDR1 and CDR2: SGHDT and YYEEEE. Written as DNA, the CDR3 is TGTGCCAGCAGCCCGGACTACGGGGAGCTGTTTTTT. This translates into CASSPDYGELFF. The whole variable domain, filled in from reference TRBV5-6 and TRBJ2-2, reads DAGVTQSPTHLIKTRGQQVTLRCSPKSGHDTVSWYQQALGQGPQFIFQYYEEEERQRGNFPDRFSGHQFPNYSSELNVNALLLGDSALYLCASSPDYGELFFGEGSRLTVL.

The V call is TRBV14, the J call TRBJ2-3; D is perhaps TRBD1 (5 bases). The germline V gene encodes CDR1 SGHDN and CDR2 FVKESK. Trimming left V 4 bases short and J 2 bases short, with 10 bases between. This CDR3 has 14 residues. This chain's CDR3 is CASSLTGYTDTQYF. CDR3 in DNA: TGTGCCAGCAGCCTTACAGGATACACAGATACGCAGTATTTT.

J is TRBJ2-2 and V is TRBV7-2; weak D call: TRBD2 (5 bases). The CDR3 is made up of 15 amino acids. V was trimmed by 3 bases and J by 5 bases, leaving 13 bases between them. Germline CDR1 and CDR2: SGHTA and FQGNSA. The CDR3 protein is CASSLALPGTGELFF. CDR3 DNA: TGTGCCAGCAGCTTGGCACTACCGGGGACCGGGGAGCTGTTTTTT. The variable domain in full, completed from reference TRBV7-2 and TRBJ2-2, reads GAGVSQSPSNKVTEKGKDVELRCDPISGHTALYWYRQSLGQGLEFLIYFQGNSAPDKSGLPSDRFSAERTGGSVSTLTIQRTQQEDSAVYLCASSLALPGTGELFFGEGSRLTVL.

The chain employs TRBV10-3 and TRBJ2-2; possibly TRBD1 or TRBD2 for D (5 bases each). Trimming took 6 bases from V and 3 from J, leaving 11 bases between them. CDR3 length equals 14 residues. Germline V gene sequence: CDR1 ENHRY, CDR2 SYGVKD. The CDR3 coding sequence is TGTGCCATCAGCCCGGGGCGGGACACCGGGGAGCTGTTTTTT. This encodes CAISPGRDTGELFF.

The chain combines TRBV27 with TRBJ1-2, with a tentative D call TRBD1 (5 bases). Germline CDR1 reads MNHEY; CDR2 reads SMNVEV (reference sequence). This CDR3 has 16 amino acids. V shed 3 bases and J shed 6 bases, with 20 bases lying between them. The DNA for the CDR3 is TGTGCCAGCAGTTTGGCACCCGGGGGATGGGGAGATGGCTACACCTTC. It yields the protein CASSLAPGGWGDGYTF.

J is TRBJ2-7 and V is TRBV9; unclear D gene. CDR1 is SGDLS, CDR2 YYNGEE, per germline. The germline V and J ends were trimmed by 0 bases and 2 bases, with 9 bases remaining between them. The CDR3 runs to 14 residues. The CDR3 nucleotides read TGTGCCAGCAGCGTAGCCCCGGATACCTACGAGCAGTACTTC. Amino acid sequence: CASSVAPDTYEQYF.

By share of the sample, this clone is large. The rearrangement uses TRBV28 and TRBJ1-1; D gene ambiguous. The V end was cut by 3 bases, the J end by 1 base, with 9 bases between. Germline V CDR1 and CDR2: MDHEN, SYDVKM. There are 14 residues in the CDR3. CDR3 coding DNA: TGTGCCAGCAGTTTTATAACTACGAACACTGAAGCTTTCTTT. It is translated as CASSFITTNTEAFF.

This clone appeared a single time. The chain employs TRBV2 and TRBJ2-7, with D possibly TRBD1 on 5 matching bases. CDR1 and CDR2 (germline): SNHLY, FYNNEI. The V end was cut by 4 bases, the J end by 7 bases, with 11 bases between. CDR3 length: 12 amino acids. The CDR3 DNA is TGTGCCAGCAGTGGAACAGGCCGAGAGCAGTACTTC. This codes for CASSGTGREQYF. The full variable domain, in which reference TRBV2 and TRBJ2-7 provide the parts outside the CDR3, is EPEVTQTPSHQVTQMGQEVILRCVPISNHLYFYWYRQILGQKVEFLVSFYNNEISEKSEIFDDQFSVERPDGSNFTLKIRSTKLEDSAMYFCASSGTGREQYFGPGTRLTVT.

This chain links TRBV27 with TRBJ2-7; D not resolved. The CDR3 totals 15 residues. V gave up 0 bases and J gave up 3 bases, with 12 bases separating them. CDR1 is MNHEY, CDR2 SMNVEV, per germline (reference sequence). CDR3 residues: CASSLSALVSYEQYF. DNA for the CDR3: TGTGCCAGCAGTTTATCGGCCCTTGTGAGCTACGAGCAGTACTTC.

This clone occurred a few times. V is TRBV7-6 and J is TRBJ1-2; a possible D gene is TRBD1 (5 bases). The CDR3 covers 13 residues. V lost 6 bases and J 8 bases, leaving 16 bases between the germline ends. Germline values: CDR1 SGHVS, CDR2 FNYEAQ. The CDR3 loop is CASSSHGGAGYTF. The CDR3 DNA sequence: TGTGCCAGCAGTTCCCACGGGGGAGCAGGCTACACCTTC.

The V and J genes are TRBV7-6 and TRBJ1-1; D ambiguous. CDR3 length equals 13 residues. In germline, CDR1 is SGHVS, CDR2 FNYEAQ. V dropped 1 base and J dropped 1 base, with 4 bases sitting between them. The DNA for the CDR3 is TGTGCCAGCAGCTTAGGTCAGAACACTGAAGCTTTCTTT. Its translation is CASSLGQNTEAFF. Using reference TRBV7-6 and TRBJ1-1 for the parts outside the CDR3, the full variable domain is GAGVSQSPRYKVTKRGQDVALRCDPISGHVSLYWYRQALGQGPEFLTYFNYEAQQDKSGLPNDRFSAERPEGSISTLTIQRTEQRDSAMYRCASSLGQNTEAFFGQGTRLTVV.

The chain recombines TRBV4-3 with TRBJ2-5; D call uncertain. V gave up 1 base and J gave up 5 bases, with 11 bases separating them. Germline CDR1 reads LGHNA; CDR2 reads YSLEER. The CDR3 has 14 residues. CDR3 nucleotides: TGCGCCAGCAGCCAAGTTGTAAGCTCCGAGACCCAGTACTTC. This translates into CASSQVVSSETQYF.

The chain combines TRBV7-6 with TRBJ2-1; TRBD2 aligns across 7 bases. Germline V gene sequence: CDR1 SGHVS, CDR2 FNYEAQ. This CDR3 region has 16 residues. J was trimmed by 1 base and V by 1 base; bases with no gene match: 4. The CDR3 bases are TGTGCCAGCAGCTTAGTCGGCGGGGGTTCCTACAATGAGCAGTTCTTC. It specifies CASSLVGGGSYNEQFF.

In its sample, this clone is medium-sized. This chain's CDR3 is CASSVRLTDTQYF. The CDR3, as DNA: TGTGCCAGCAGCGTCAGATTGACTGATACGCAGTATTTT. The chain joins TRBV9 to TRBJ2-3; D is unresolved. Germline CDR1 and CDR2: SGDLS and YYNGEE. Trimming left V 2 bases short and J 6 bases short, with 10 bases between. This CDR3 spans 13 amino acids.